A single sample gave rise to the 20 T cell receptor beta chains below, sequenced in a study of blood T cell repertoires in COVID-19. Repertoires were generated with immunoSEQ multiplex PCR, while TCRdb's copy carries only in-frame clones and drops some. The sample consists of 250,000 or so clones, about three quarters of them appearing once. Sequencing was performed on peripheral blood. The source of these receptors is a woman at least 80 years old with acute or convalescent COVID-19.

The rearrangement joins TRBV6-5 to TRBJ2-5; weak D call: TRBD1 (6 bases). The germline V gene has CDR1 MNHEY and CDR2 SVGAGI. Trimming removed 7 bases from V and 4 bases from J, with 19 bases in between. This CDR3 is 15 amino acids long. Here the CDR3 DNA reads TGTGCCAGCAAGCCGGGACAACCTGTTGGAGAGACCCAGTACTTC. It yields the protein CASKPGQPVGETQYF.

This clone was observed a few times. V usage is TRBV6-2 or TRBV6-3 and J usage is TRBJ2-2; the match to TRBD1 covers 9 bases. Germline CDR1 and CDR2: MNHEY and SVGEGT. The length of the CDR3 is 14 residues. V shed 5 bases, J shed 4 bases, and the junction held 2 bases outside the gene matches. The CDR3 loop is CASSDRGGTGELFF. In nucleotides, the CDR3 is TGTGCCAGCAGTGACAGGGGGGGCACCGGGGAGCTGTTTTTT.

V and J are TRBV9 and TRBJ2-1; D not certain. CDR3 size: 12 residues. Trimming removed 3 bases at V and 8 bases at J, with 9 bases between. Per germline, CDR1 SGDLS and CDR2 YYNGEE. DNA for the CDR3: TGTGCCAGCAGCGCGGTCCCCGATGAGCAGTTCTTC. Its translation is CASSAVPDEQFF.

The chain carries TRBV19 and TRBJ2-2; D might be TRBD2 (5 bases). The germline CDR1 and CDR2 sequences are LNHDA and SQIVND (reference sequence). Trimming took 5 bases from V and 4 from J, leaving 11 bases between them. This CDR3 contains 14 residues. In DNA, the CDR3 is TGTGCCAGTAGTGAGAGGGCGGGCACCGGGGAGCTGTTTTTT. Its translation is CASSERAGTGELFF.

The rearrangement links TRBV7-9 to TRBJ2-5; the D gene is possibly TRBD2 (6 bases). CDR1 is SEHNR and CDR2 is FQNEAQ in the germline V gene (reference sequence). CDR3 length: 14 residues. V dropped 1 base and J dropped 4 bases, with 10 bases sitting between them. The DNA for the CDR3 is TGTGCCAGCAGCTTAGGGACTAATTTAGAGACCCAGTACTTC. Its translation: CASSLGTNLETQYF.

The gene calls are TRBV7-9 and TRBJ1-2, with 7 bases that match TRBD1. The CDR3 totals 13 residues. V was pared by 4 bases and J by 4 bases, with 3 bases of the junction left unmatched. Germline-derived CDR1 and CDR2 are SEHNR and FQNEAQ (reference sequence). CDR3 DNA sequence: TGTGCCAGCAGCTCCGGGACAGTCTATGGCTACACCTTC. Translating gives CASSSGTVYGYTF.

This clone was recorded once. The chain couples TRBV3-1 (or the pseudogene TRBV3-2) to TRBJ2-7, with TRBD2 matching 10 bases. Trimming removed 4 bases from V and 4 bases from J; junction bases left unmatched: 4. The CDR3 runs to 14 residues. CDR1 and CDR2 (germline): LGHDT, YNNKEL (reference sequence). The CDR3 spells CASSRTSGPYEQYF. The CDR3, as DNA: TGTGCCAGCAGCCGGACTAGCGGACCATACGAGCAGTACTTC.

The chain carries TRBV21-1 and TRBJ1-2. TRBV21-1 is deemed a pseudogene. CDR3 size: 17 residues. The chain's CDR3 is CASGLQGGGGKYYGYTF. The CDR3 coding sequence is TGCGCCAGCGGCCTACAGGGAGGGGGGGGAAAATACTATGGCTACACCTTC.

The chain combines TRBV9 with TRBJ2-3; the D gene is possibly TRBD2 (5 bases). The V end lost 0 bases, the J end lost 1 base, and 12 bases lay between the germline ends. The CDR3 has 16 amino acids. The germline gives CDR1 SGDLS, CDR2 YYNGEE. For the CDR3, the DNA is TGTGCCAGCAGCGTAGCTCCGGGATCCCGCACAGATACGCAGTATTTT. Protein: CASSVAPGSRTDTQYF.

The chain uses TRBV6-6 and TRBJ1-2; D possibly corresponds to TRBD1 (6 bases). Trimming took off 4 bases at V and 5 bases at J, with 11 bases between the two ends. This CDR3 is 13 amino acids long. CDR1 and CDR2 (germline): MNHNY, SVGAGI (reference sequence). In DNA, the CDR3 is TGTGCCAGCAGTTCACAGGGACGGTATGGCTACACCTTC. This sequence encodes CASSSQGRYGYTF.

The gene calls are TRBV20-1 and TRBJ1-4; TRBD1 matches at 7 bases. CDR3 length: 16 amino acids. The germline V gene encodes CDR1 DFQATT and CDR2 SNEGSKA (reference sequence). After removal of 3 bases from V and 3 bases from J, the junction contained 10 bases not matched to a gene. The CDR3 DNA is TGCAGTGCTAGTCTGGCAGGGGGGTTGGCTAATGAAAAACTGTTTTTT. Encoded protein: CSASLAGGLANEKLFF.

The chain has TRBV2 and TRBJ2-7; D gene uncertain. V lost 3 bases, J lost 0 bases, and 6 bases lay in between. This CDR3 contains 13 residues. The germline CDR1 and CDR2 sequences are SNHLY and FYNNEI. The CDR3 sequence is CASSDVFSYEQYF. The CDR3 DNA is TGTGCCAGCAGTGATGTCTTCTCCTACGAGCAGTACTTC.

The chain links TRBV2 to TRBJ2-2; 9 bases agree with TRBD2. The J segment lost 0 bases and the V segment lost 7 bases, leaving 3 bases of the junction unmatched. This CDR3 has 15 residues. The germline V gene encodes CDR1 SNHLY and CDR2 FYNNEI. The CDR3 region has the DNA TGTGCCAGCAAAGCTAGCGGGGCGAACACCGGGGAGCTGTTTTTT. Its protein product is CASKASGANTGELFF.

The chain employs TRBV6-5 and TRBJ1-5; 10 bases agree with TRBD1. The germline V gene encodes CDR1 MNHEY and CDR2 SVGAGI. The CDR3 spans 14 residues. V shed 9 bases and J 6 bases; nucleotides not matched to a gene: 8. DNA for the CDR3: TGTGCCAGTCGGACAGGGGGTCTAGGTCAGCCCCAGCATTTT. Encoded protein: CASRTGGLGQPQHF.

The chain employs TRBV19 and TRBJ1-5; the match to TRBD1 covers 10 bases. Germline CDR1 is LNHDA and CDR2 is SQIVND (reference sequence). The CDR3 loop spans 18 amino acids. V dropped 1 base and J dropped 0; count of bases not matched to a gene: 6. The CDR3: CASSIGGQGGTSNQPQHF. In nucleotides, the CDR3 is TGTGCCAGTAGTATAGGCGGACAGGGGGGAACTAGCAATCAGCCCCAGCATTTT.

This clone has a single count. The chain couples TRBV6-5 to TRBJ1-2; possibly TRBD1 for D (5 bases). With 2 bases removed from V and 6 bases from J, the gap between germline ends came to 13 bases. From germline, CDR1 is MNHEY and CDR2 SVGAGI. There are 14 residues in the CDR3. CDR3 sequence: CASSYRGIKNGYTF. The DNA for the CDR3 is TGTGCCAGCAGTTACCGGGGGATCAAAAATGGCTACACCTTC.

The chain is built from TRBV10-3 and TRBJ2-7, with a weak D call TRBD1 (7 bases). This CDR3 comprises 15 residues. V lost 0 bases to trimming and J lost 3 bases, with 12 bases between them. Looked up from germline, CDR1 is ENHRY and CDR2 is SYGVKD. The CDR3 is CAISESSQGGYEQYF. CDR3 nucleotides: TGTGCCATCAGTGAGTCTTCGCAGGGGGGCTACGAGCAGTACTTC.

The J gene is TRBJ2-3, the V gene TRBV10-1; the D gene is possibly TRBD2 (6 bases). Trimming shortened V by 4 bases and J by 14 bases, and 19 bases separated the two germline ends. This CDR3 comprises 13 residues. Per the germline V gene, CDR1 is WNHNN and CDR2 is SYGVQD (reference sequence). The CDR3 DNA reads as TGCGCCAGCAGTGCCGAGACTAGTGTTCGTCGGTATTTT. Translating gives CASSAETSVRRYF.

CDR3 bases: TGTGCCAGCAGACGACAGGGGACTTACGAGCAGTACTTC. This codes for CASRRQGTYEQYF. V gene TRBV2 combines with J gene TRBJ2-7; TRBD1 agrees at 8 bases. CDR3 size: 13 residues. CDR1 and CDR2 (germline): SNHLY, FYNNEI. J gave up 4 bases and V 6 bases, and 5 bases lay outside the gene matches. The whole variable domain, remainder taken from reference TRBV2 and TRBJ2-7, is EPEVTQTPSHQVTQMGQEVILRCVPISNHLYFYWYRQILGQKVEFLVSFYNNEISEKSEIFDDQFSVERPDGSNFTLKIRSTKLEDSAMYFCASRRQGTYEQYFGPGTRLTVT.

J is TRBJ1-1 and V is TRBV19; no definite D call. Germline V gives CDR1 LNHDA, CDR2 SQIVND (reference sequence). CDR3 length: 14 residues. Trimming shortened V by 5 bases and J by 1 base, and 11 bases separated the two germline ends. CDR3 protein: CASSVRRQNTEAFF. CDR3 coding DNA: TGTGCCAGTAGTGTCCGGCGGCAGAACACTGAAGCTTTCTTT.